This TCR beta chain was captured by sequencing in a study of blood T cell repertoires in COVID-19. Sequencing was performed with immunoSEQ multiplex PCR; in TCRdb, only in-frame clones are kept and a portion is missing. The profile covers 150,000 to 200,000 clones, with roughly 80% appearing a single time and roughly 8.8% taken by the ten largest. CDR1 and CDR2 from the germline V gene are MNHEY and SMNVEV (reference sequence). This CDR3 has 17 amino acids. Trimming removed 4 bases at V and 2 bases at J, with 20 bases between. Seattle patients were enrolled during active infection and followed longitudinally.

Sequencing was performed on peripheral blood. The TCR sequence derives from an elderly woman with COVID-19, enrolled during active disease. J is TRBJ1-2 and V is TRBV27; D gene unclear. CDR3 amino acids: CASSSHPGGSPNYGYTF. Here the CDR3 DNA reads TGTGCCAGCAGTTCCCACCCGGGAGGGTCTCCAAACTATGGCTACACCTTC.